This T cell receptor beta chain comes out of a study of shared clonotypes between healthy human individuals (dated by TCRdb to between 2020 and 2021). Broadly, across the study: Three men and two women, aged 18 to 49 years, made up the cohort. For each donor, three plates each were used for CD4 naive and CD4 memory, two plates were used for CD8 naive, and one plate was used for CD8 memory. To estimate repertoire size and how much clonotype sharing occurs between individuals, the study deeply sequenced the blood TCR repertoires of five or six healthy adults. Different laboratories and diverse techniques were used to prepare libraries and sequence TCR repertoires, to increase sequencing depth and limit assay-specific biases. Each donor's leukapheresis produced roughly between about 0.9 and 9.5 billion PBMCs. Beyond this particular receptor, the publication reports: Clonotypes shared by all four sorted-subset donors showed higher generation probabilities than non-shared clonotypes. Sampling was restricted to blood, and TCR repertoires in tissue are likely to differ from TCR repertoires in blood. Based on pairwise subsampling, the degree of clonotype sharing among donors was expected to be affected by sequencing depth. Because the study included a small number of donors, the genetic and exposure-history diversity represented was limited. Across a few donors, roughly 5% of naive CD4, 3.5% of naive CD8, approximately 2.5% of memory CD4, and over 0.35% of memory CD8 clonotypes were shared. Larger estimated clonotype richness was generally found for naive subsets than for memory subsets. Rarefaction of sorted-subset datasets indicated incomplete sequencing despite the large sequencing depth.

TCR CDR3 regions were amplified from genomic DNA by multiplex PCR using the deep immunoSEQ assay. Extracted genomic DNA from each cell subset was spread evenly across all wells of several immunoSEQ 96-well plates, with each plate serving as a replicate. Each replicate PCR for sorted subsets received approximately 220 ng genomic DNA, equal to roughly 33,000 T cell genomes. Purified libraries were measured with a Qubit 3.0 fluorometer, size-checked on a Bioanalyzer 2100, and measured again with the KAPA Library Quantification kit. Every immunoSEQ 96-well plate was sequenced on a separate single-read 150-cycle Illumina NextSeq 550 flow cell. As for the original processing: Because the immunoSEQ output included only junctional sequences and no quality scores, the filtering could not be the same as the filtering used for full-length reads. To assign V/J genes and CDR3, sequences were annotated against IMGT germline references using PyIR, a Python wrapper for IgBLAST v1.9. Reads with weak V/J assignments (E-value above 1e-6), missing CDR3, stop codons, out-of-frame junctions, or ambiguous translated residues were removed. V3J clonotypes were defined as sequences sharing the same inferred V gene, J gene, and CDR3 amino acid sequence. To compute the percentage overlap between repertoires, the number of shared unique clonotypes was divided by the size of the smaller repertoire. Repertoire richness was assessed with RTK rarefaction, the Chao1 estimator, and Recon v2.1 estimates of unobserved clonotypes. Generation probabilities for all TCRbeta clonotypes obtained by the gDNA method from a handful of donors were computed using OLGA. TCRdb provides this immuneACCESS table in a form limited to in-frame rearrangements. Some clones are lacking; in checked studies, under half of them reflect an unresolved V gene, and why the rest are absent is not known. V and J calls and clone size are as listed in that table; D and trimming were resolved from the DNA. Within this sample are approximately 2.1 million clones, with over 90% of them counted one time only. The ten most abundant clones make up about 0.37% of the sample.

Worth noting for this clone: What this receptor recognizes is not known. Per-nucleotide qualities are absent, and no much larger clonotype sits a single base away. Other DNA sequences in this specimen translate into the identical CDR3.

The donors were healthy, HIV-negative adults with no recently reported acute infections or vaccinations. Every donor was a Caucasian adult residing in Nashville, Tennessee, USA. Magnetic negative selection was used to enrich CD4+ T cells, after which naive cells were positively selected on CD45RA and the negative fraction became the memory subset. Blood was obtained by leukapheresis, after which PBMCs were separated by Ficoll-Histopaque density gradient centrifugation and cryopreserved in liquid nitrogen vapor phase. Purity and quantity of every magnetically sorted T cell population were checked by analytical flow cytometry. Genomic DNA was isolated from every sorted fraction and measured by UV absorbance on a Nanodrop 2000c. The sequence came from a man aged 18 to 30 in good health. Some clones in this sample may be carry-over from other donors' samples. Sequencing used naive CD4+ T cells from PBMCs. Read against the paper, the sample's cell subset or site label means: CD45RA+ positively selected.

The encoded CDR3 is CASSFYGGTEAFF. The DNA sequence follows: TGTGCCAGCTCTTTCTACGGGGGCACTGAAGCTTTCTTT. The sequence is built from TRBV28 and TRBJ1-1; matching of 5 bases hints at TRBD1 as the D gene. The germline V gene supplies CDR1 MDHEN and CDR2 SYDVKM. From the cysteine up to the phenylalanine, the CDR3 has a length of 13 residues. Kept here is only the CDR3 DNA, which spans 39 bases and is read in frame from base 1. The V end loses 8 bases and the J end loses 4 bases, and a stretch of 14 bases separates them.